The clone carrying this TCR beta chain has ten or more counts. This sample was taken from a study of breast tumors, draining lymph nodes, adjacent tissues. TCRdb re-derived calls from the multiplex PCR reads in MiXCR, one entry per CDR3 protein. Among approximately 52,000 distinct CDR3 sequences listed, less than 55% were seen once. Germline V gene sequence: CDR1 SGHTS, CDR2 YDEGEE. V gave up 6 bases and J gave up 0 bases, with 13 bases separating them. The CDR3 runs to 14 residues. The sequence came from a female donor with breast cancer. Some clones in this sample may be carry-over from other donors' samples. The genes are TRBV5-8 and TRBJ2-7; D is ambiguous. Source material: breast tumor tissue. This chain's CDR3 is CASKATWSSYEQYF. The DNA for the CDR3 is TGTGCCAGCAAGGCCACTTGGAGCTCCTACGAGCAGTACTTC. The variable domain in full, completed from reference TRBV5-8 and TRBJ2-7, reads EAGVTQSPTHLIKTRGQQATLRCSPISGHTSVYWYQQALGLGLQFLLWYDEGEERNRGNFPPRFSGRQFPNYSSELNVNALELEDSALYLCASKATWSSYEQYFGPGTRLTVT.